Below are 10 T cell receptor beta chains sequenced from a single sample in a study of molecular identifiers for immune sequencing clone quantification. TCRdb reanalysed the PCR reads using MiXCR and keeps one entry per CDR3 protein. The sample shows around 470,000 distinct CDR3 sequences, roughly 26% of them seen only once. The sequencing sample was made of naive CD8+ T cells from blood, with Jurkat cell RNA spiked in. Subset denoted: FACS-sorted CD8+CD4-CCR7+CD45RA+ naive T cells. The source is a human donor in good health. Some libraries in this study had Jurkat cell RNA spiked in.

Concerning this clonotype itself: Because the CDR3 is missing its conserved closing phenylalanine or tryptophan, this is likely a read error. This rearrangement joins TRBV6-5 to TRBJ1-4, with a possible D match to TRBD1 (6 bases). Looked up from germline, CDR1 is MNHEY and CDR2 is SVGAGI. Between the trimmed V and J ends, which lost 6 bases and 8 bases, there was a span of 19 bases. The CDR3 spans 15 residues. This CDR3 reads CASRPGTTASEKLFL. The CDR3 coding sequence is TGTGCCAGCAGACCTGGGACAACCGCTTCGGAAAAACTGTTTTTA.

This clonotype was observed at least ten times. The chain has TRBV5-6 and TRBJ1-1; D is undetermined. The ends were cut back, 1 base at V and 8 bases at J, with 9 bases in the middle. Germline V gives CDR1 SGHDT, CDR2 YYEEEE. This CDR3 is built from 12 residues. This chain's CDR3 is CASSLYTAEAFF. CDR3 DNA sequence: TGTGCCAGCAGCTTGTATACAGCCGAAGCTTTCTTT.

Many counts were recorded for this clonotype. The V gene is TRBV7-9, the J gene TRBJ1-4; maybe TRBD1 (5 bases). Germline CDR1 SEHNR, CDR2 FQNEAQ (reference sequence). The length of the CDR3 is 13 residues. V gave up 4 bases and J gave up 2 bases, with 5 bases separating them. The CDR3 here is CASSWGTNEKLFF. CDR3 DNA sequence: TGTGCCAGCAGCTGGGGGACTAATGAAAAACTGTTTTTT.

This clonotype was recorded only once. This CDR3 reads CASSPPPEVEWTQYF. CDR3 in DNA: TGTGCCAGCAGCCCCCCTCCTGAGGTTGAGTGGACCCAGTACTTC. V usage is TRBV12-3 or TRBV12-4 and J usage is TRBJ2-5; D gene ambiguous. This CDR3 comprises 15 residues. The V gene lost 6 bases and the J gene lost 7 bases, with 21 bases spanning the gap.

This clonotype was recorded at least ten times. V usage is TRBV7-6 and J usage is TRBJ1-3; D is undetermined. Germline V gene sequence: CDR1 SGHVS, CDR2 FNYEAQ. V was shortened by 7 bases and J by 4 bases, with 20 bases between the two germline ends. The CDR3 has 16 residues. CDR3 coding DNA: TGTGCCAGCACCGAGGAGAGGGCGGAACTAGGAAACACCATATATTTT. Translation gives CASTEERAELGNTIYF.

This clonotype was detected only a few times. The rearrangement joins TRBV6-8 to TRBJ2-5; D gene unclear. The CDR3 is 15 amino acids. Germline lookup yields CDR1 MNHGY and CDR2 SAAAGT. Trimming removed 6 bases at V and 4 bases at J, with 18 bases between. CDR3 loop: CASSPPVLKGETQYF. The CDR3 bases are TGTGCCAGCAGCCCCCCGGTCCTAAAGGGAGAGACCCAGTACTTC.

The V gene is TRBV27, the J gene TRBJ2-7, with 9 positions matching TRBD1. The CDR3 is made up of 13 amino acids. V lost 9 bases and J lost 0; bases outside the gene matches: 3. Germline-derived CDR1 and CDR2 are MNHEY and SMNVEV (reference sequence). DNA for the CDR3: TGTGCCAGTGGACAGGGGAGCTCCTACGAGCAGTACTTC. Protein product: CASGQGSSYEQYF.

This clonotype appeared many times. The chain combines TRBV7-9 with TRBJ1-1; D ambiguous. The germline CDR1 and CDR2 sequences are SEHNR and FQNEAQ (reference sequence). The CDR3 is 12 residues long. V was clipped by 1 base and J by 2 bases, with 2 bases between them. The chain's CDR3 is CASSLVNTEAFF. Written as DNA, the CDR3 is TGTGCCAGCAGCTTAGTAAACACTGAAGCTTTCTTT.

This sequence joins TRBV7-8 and TRBJ1-3; D gene uncertain. V gave up 2 bases and J gave up 4 bases, with 12 bases separating them. In germline, CDR1 is SGHVS, CDR2 FQNEAQ. This CDR3 has 15 residues. The CDR3 bases are TGTGCCAGCAGCTTACTGGAGGGAACAGGAAACACCATATATTTT. This codes for CASSLLEGTGNTIYF. Together with reference TRBV7-8 and TRBJ1-3, the CDR3 gives the full variable domain: GAGVSQSPRYKVAKRGQDVALRCDPISGHVSLFWYQQALGQGPEFLTYFQNEAQLDKSGLPSDRFFAERPEGSVSTLKIQRTQQEDSAVYLCASSLLEGTGNTIYFGEGSWLTVV.

This clonotype has just a few counts. The chain recombines TRBV11-2 with TRBJ2-1; D may be TRBD2 (5 bases). Germline V gene lookup returns CDR1 SGHAT and CDR2 FQNNGV. The CDR3 sequence is 17 residues long. Trimming pared 0 bases from V and 3 bases from J, leaving 15 bases between. The CDR3 is CASSLEAGPRSYNEQFF. CDR3 in DNA: TGTGCCAGCAGCTTAGAGGCGGGTCCACGTAGCTACAATGAGCAGTTCTTC.